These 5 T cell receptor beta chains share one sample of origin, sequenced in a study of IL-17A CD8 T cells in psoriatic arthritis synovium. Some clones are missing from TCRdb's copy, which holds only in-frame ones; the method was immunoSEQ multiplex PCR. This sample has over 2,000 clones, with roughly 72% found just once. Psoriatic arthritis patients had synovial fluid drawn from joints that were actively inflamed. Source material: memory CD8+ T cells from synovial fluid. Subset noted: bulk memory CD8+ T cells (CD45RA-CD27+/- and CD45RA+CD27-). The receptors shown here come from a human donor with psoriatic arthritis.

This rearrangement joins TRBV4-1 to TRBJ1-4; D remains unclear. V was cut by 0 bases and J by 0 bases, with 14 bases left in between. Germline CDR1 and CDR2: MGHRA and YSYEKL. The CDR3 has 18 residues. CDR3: CASSQDIGSGATNEKLFF. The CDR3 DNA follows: TGCGCCAGCAGCCAAGATATCGGATCGGGAGCAACTAATGAAAAACTGTTTTTT.

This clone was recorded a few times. In DNA, the CDR3 is TGCGCCAGCAGCGTAGGAGGGGCCGGGGAGCTGTTTTTT. It is translated as CASSVGGAGELFF. The chain links TRBV10-1 to TRBJ2-2, with D perhaps matching TRBD2 (6 bases). Deletions cut 6 bases from V and 6 bases from J, with 11 bases between. Germline loops: CDR1 WNHNN, CDR2 SYGVQD (reference sequence). The CDR3 spans 13 residues.

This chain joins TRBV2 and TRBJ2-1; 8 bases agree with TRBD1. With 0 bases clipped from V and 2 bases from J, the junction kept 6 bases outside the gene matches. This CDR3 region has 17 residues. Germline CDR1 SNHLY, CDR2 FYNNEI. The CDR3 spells CASSEAPGTGAYNEQFF. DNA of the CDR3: TGTGCCAGCAGTGAAGCACCGGGGACAGGAGCCTACAATGAGCAGTTCTTC. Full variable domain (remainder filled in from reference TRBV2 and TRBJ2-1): EPEVTQTPSHQVTQMGQEVILRCVPISNHLYFYWYRQILGQKVEFLVSFYNNEISEKSEIFDDQFSVERPDGSNFTLKIRSTKLEDSAMYFCASSEAPGTGAYNEQFFGPGTRLTVL.

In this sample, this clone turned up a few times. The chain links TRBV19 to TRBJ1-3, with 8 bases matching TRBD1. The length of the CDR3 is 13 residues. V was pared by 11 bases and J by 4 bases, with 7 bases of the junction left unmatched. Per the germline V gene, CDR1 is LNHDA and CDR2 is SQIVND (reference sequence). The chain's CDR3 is CAAGQGRGNTIYF. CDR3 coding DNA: TGTGCCGCTGGACAGGGTAGAGGAAACACCATATATTTT.

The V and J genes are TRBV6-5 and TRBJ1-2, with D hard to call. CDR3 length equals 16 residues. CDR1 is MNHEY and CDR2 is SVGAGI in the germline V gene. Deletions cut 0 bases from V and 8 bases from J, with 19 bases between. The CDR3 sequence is CASSYSNTGSGGGYTF. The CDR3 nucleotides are TGTGCCAGCAGTTACTCGAACACCGGCTCGGGCGGGGGCTACACCTTC.